Listed below are T cell receptor beta chains from one sample, sequenced in a study of CD8+CD57+ T cells in acquired aplastic anemia. TCRdb analysed the reads with MiXCR anew, one entry per CDR3 protein. The sample includes approximately 470,000 distinct CDR3 sequences, about a third of them seen just once. Material for sequencing was sorted CD4+, CD8+, or CD8+CD57+ T cells (not recorded which) from PBMCs. The receptors here all came from a human donor with aplastic anemia. CDR3s include the opening cysteine and the closing phenylalanine or tryptophan. A D gene is named only where the DNA matches it firmly. Expanded clones get a size class; other rows say once, few or many, or leave the size out.

clone size,V gene,J gene,D gene,CDR3 protein,CDR3 DNA
once,TRBV4-3,TRBJ2-7,NA,CASSQASYGSYEQYF,TGCGCCAGCAGCCAAGCTAGTTACGGCAGCTACGAGCAGTACTTC
NA,TRBV19,TRBJ1-6,TRBD1,CASIWTGGSNSPLHF,TGTGCCAGTATATGGACAGGGGGCTCGAATTCACCCCTCCACTTT
NA,TRBV29-1,TRBJ1-2,NA,CSVDWSEGYTF,TGCAGCGTTGACTGGAGTGAAGGCTACACCTTC
many,TRBV29-1,TRBJ1-1,NA,CSGGRVSEAFF,TGCAGTGGGGGTAGGGTCTCTGAAGCTTTCTTT
many,TRBV10-3,TRBJ1-1,TRBD1,CAISGGQTNTEAFF,TGTGCCATCAGTGGGGGACAGACGAACACTGAAGCTTTCTTT
few,TRBV19,TRBJ1-1,NA,CASSNLGGLTEAFF,TGTGCCAGTAGTAACCTTGGGGGCCTCACTGAAGCTTTCTTT
NA,TRBV14,TRBJ1-6,NA,CASSPHRALRNSPLHF,TGTGCCAGCTCACCACACAGGGCCCTTCGGAATTCACCCCTCCACTTT
few,TRBV12-3/TRBV12-4,TRBJ1-6,NA,CASSWEDNSPLHF,TGTGCCAGCAGTTGGGAAGATAATTCACCCCTCCACTTT
NA,TRBV2,TRBJ2-5,NA,CASSEVNSNQPQYF,TGTGCCAGCAGTGAAGTGAATAGCAATCAGCCCCAGTACTTC
many,TRBV7-2,TRBJ2-7,TRBD2,CASSLLQREVNEQYF,TGTGCCAGCAGCTTACTCCAGCGGGAGGTGAACGAGCAGTACTTC
NA,TRBV12-3/TRBV12-4,TRBJ2-7,TRBD2,CASSLALSGGPLGEQYF,TGTGCCAGCAGTTTAGCGCTTTCGGGAGGGCCATTGGGCGAGCAGTACTTC
NA,TRBV9,TRBJ1-3,NA,CASSVEAVTYSGNTIYF,TGTGCCAGCAGCGTAGAGGCAGTGACCTACTCTGGAAACACCATATATTTT
few,TRBV12-3/TRBV12-4,TRBJ1-1,TRBD1,CASSRTGPNTEAFF,TGTGCCAGCAGCCGGACAGGCCCGAACACTGAAGCTTTCTTT
many,TRBV10-3,TRBJ1-1,TRBD1,CATGQGYTEAFF,TGTGCCACGGGACAGGGGTACACTGAAGCTTTCTTT
NA,TRBV5-1,TRBJ1-5,TRBD1,CASSLDPGGYQPQHF,TGCGCCAGCAGCTTGGATCCAGGGGGGTATCAGCCCCAGCATTTT
many,TRBV29-1,TRBJ1-5,NA,CSVVENSNQPQHF,TGCAGCGTCGTAGAAAATAGCAATCAGCCCCAGCATTTT
few,TRBV4-2,TRBJ1-5,TRBD1,CASRRGTGASNQPQHF,TGTGCCAGCAGAAGAGGGACAGGGGCTAGCAATCAGCCCCAGCATTTT
many,TRBV2,TRBJ2-6,NA,CASSEAGPGANVLTF,TGTGCCAGCAGTGAAGCGGGGCCTGGGGCCAACGTCCTGACTTTC
NA,TRBV10-3,TRBJ2-7,TRBD2,CAIGLAGGLQYF,TGTGCCATCGGACTAGCGGGGGGCTTGCAGTACTTC
few,TRBV28,TRBJ1-2,NA,CATNPGRYYGYTF,TGTGCCACAAATCCGGGGAGATACTATGGCTACACCTTC
few,TRBV12-3/TRBV12-4,TRBJ2-7,NA,CASSPPEGIPPYEQYF,TGTGCCAGCAGTCCTCCGGAGGGTATCCCTCCCTACGAGCAGTACTTC
many,TRBV20-1,TRBJ2-1,NA,CSAGTSYNEQFF,TGCAGTGCCGGCACCTCCTACAATGAGCAGTTCTTC
many,TRBV19,TRBJ1-2,NA,CASSIQGKNYGYTF,TGTGCCAGTAGTATACAGGGGAAAAACTATGGCTACACCTTC
many,TRBV10-2,TRBJ1-3,TRBD1,CASSSGTGSSGNTIYF,TGCGCCAGCAGTTCCGGGACAGGGAGCTCTGGAAACACCATATATTTT
NA,TRBV20-1,TRBJ2-1,NA,CSALGLYNEQFF,TGCAGTGCTCTGGGACTTTACAATGAGCAGTTCTTC
many,TRBV7-2,TRBJ2-7,NA,CASSRDRGTYEQYF,TGTGCCAGCAGCAGAGATAGAGGCACCTACGAGCAGTACTTC
few,TRBV11-2,TRBJ2-5,TRBD2,CASSLWTSGRARKAETQYF,TGTGCCAGCAGCTTATGGACTAGCGGGAGGGCCCGTAAGGCAGAGACCCAGTACTTC
few,TRBV20-1,TRBJ1-1,NA,CSACQTRMNTEAFF,TGCAGTGCTTGCCAAACACGGATGAACACTGAAGCTTTCTTT
many,TRBV20-1,TRBJ2-7,NA,CSARDEQYF,TGCAGTGCCAGGGACGAGCAGTACTTC
NA,TRBV15,TRBJ1-2,NA,CATSRDRF,TGTGCCACCAGCAGAGATAGGTTC
many,TRBV19,TRBJ1-2,TRBD1,CASSHQGAEGGYTF,TGTGCCAGTAGTCATCAGGGGGCTGAGGGTGGCTACACCTTC
many,TRBV2,TRBJ1-2,NA,CATTATIGGYTF,TGTGCCACGACAGCCACTATTGGCGGCTACACCTTC
many,TRBV7-9,TRBJ2-1,NA,CASSLNHNEQFF,TGTGCCAGCAGTCTGAACCACAATGAGCAGTTCTTC
few,TRBV15,TRBJ2-7,TRBD2,CATSRGLAGGPYEQYF,TGTGCCACCAGCAGAGGACTAGCGGGAGGGCCATACGAGCAGTACTTC
few,TRBV12-3/TRBV12-4,TRBJ2-5,NA,CASSLVLVETQYF,TGTGCCAGCAGTTTGGTCCTCGTGGAGACCCAGTACTTC
NA,TRBV30,TRBJ2-7,NA,CAWRRSGVFPYEQYF,TGTGCCTGGAGAAGGTCTGGGGTTTTTCCCTACGAGCAGTACTTC
NA,TRBV6-1,TRBJ2-3,NA,CASSLEPRPNPDTQYF,TGTGCCAGCAGCCTGGAGCCTAGACCCAACCCAGATACGCAGTATTTT
NA,TRBV7-2,TRBJ2-2,NA,CASKLGAGTGELFF,TGTGCCAGCAAATTAGGGGCAGGTACCGGGGAGCTGTTTTTT
many,TRBV11-3,TRBJ1-2,TRBD1,CASSLLQGAGGYTF,TGTGCCAGCAGCTTACTTCAGGGGGCAGGAGGCTACACCTTC
many,TRBV7-9,TRBJ2-5,NA,CASSYQVGETQYF,TGTGCCAGCAGCTATCAGGTTGGGGAGACCCAGTACTTC
many,TRBV20-1,TRBJ2-7,NA,CSARVVGRVAYEQYF,TGCAGTGCTAGAGTTGTCGGCAGGGTCGCCTACGAGCAGTACTTC
few,TRBV9,TRBJ2-3,NA,CASSVASQGDTQYF,TGTGCCAGCAGCGTTGCGAGCCAGGGGGATACGCAGTATTTT
many,TRBV19,TRBJ1-2,NA,CASRNSGGPNYGYTF,TGTGCCAGTAGAAACTCGGGAGGCCCTAACTATGGCTACACCTTC
few,TRBV30,TRBJ1-6,NA,CAWSWGRLNSPLHF,TGTGCCTGGAGTTGGGGACGGCTTAATTCACCCCTCCACTTT
NA,TRBV20-1,TRBJ1-2,TRBD1,CSASPDRGWGKNYGYTF,TGCAGTGCTAGCCCAGACAGGGGTTGGGGAAAAAACTATGGCTACACCTTC
few,TRBV28,TRBJ1-1,TRBD1,CASSWRDRSMNTEAFF,TGTGCCAGCAGTTGGCGGGACAGATCCATGAACACTGAAGCTTTCTTT
many,TRBV19,TRBJ1-3,NA,CASSLSTGAAGTIYF,TGTGCCAGTAGTCTCTCCACCGGCGCGGCTGGCACCATATATTTT
many,TRBV7-9,TRBJ2-7,NA,CASSLTAGGDREDF,TGTGCCAGCAGCCTAACCGCCGGGGGGGACAGGGAGGACTTC
few,TRBV18,TRBJ2-1,NA,CASSPSSLTGVSYNEQFF,TGTGCCAGCTCACCGTCCTCCCTTACAGGAGTCTCCTACAATGAGCAGTTCTTC
few,TRBV2,TRBJ2-1,TRBD1,CASREGQGESNEQFF,TGTGCCAGCAGGGAGGGACAGGGGGAAAGCAATGAGCAGTTCTTC
many,TRBV7-2,TRBJ1-6,NA,CASTVGQGESPLHF,TGTGCCAGCACCGTTGGGCAGGGAGAATCACCCCTCCACTTT
few,TRBV10-3,TRBJ1-5,NA,CAISDSGGYNQPQHF,TGTGCCATCAGTGATTCGGGAGGTTACAATCAGCCCCAGCATTTT
many,TRBV19,TRBJ1-6,TRBD1,CASSGHTGGIDSPLHF,TGTGCCAGTAGTGGACACACAGGGGGCATAGATTCACCCCTCCACTTT
NA,TRBV2,TRBJ1-4,TRBD1,CASERDRDEKLFF,TGTGCCAGCGAGAGGGACAGGGATGAAAAACTGTTTTTT
many,TRBV7-9,TRBJ1-1,NA,CASSFSSVNTEAFF,TGTGCCAGCAGCTTTTCCTCCGTCAACACTGAAGCTTTCTTT
many,TRBV10-1,TRBJ2-2,NA,CASSESQGAWVGELFF,TGCGCCAGCAGTGAGTCGCAGGGAGCCTGGGTCGGGGAGCTGTTTTTT
once,TRBV20-1,TRBJ1-6,TRBD1,CSAMTGDSPLHF,TGCAGTGCTATGACAGGGGACTCACCCCTCCACTTT